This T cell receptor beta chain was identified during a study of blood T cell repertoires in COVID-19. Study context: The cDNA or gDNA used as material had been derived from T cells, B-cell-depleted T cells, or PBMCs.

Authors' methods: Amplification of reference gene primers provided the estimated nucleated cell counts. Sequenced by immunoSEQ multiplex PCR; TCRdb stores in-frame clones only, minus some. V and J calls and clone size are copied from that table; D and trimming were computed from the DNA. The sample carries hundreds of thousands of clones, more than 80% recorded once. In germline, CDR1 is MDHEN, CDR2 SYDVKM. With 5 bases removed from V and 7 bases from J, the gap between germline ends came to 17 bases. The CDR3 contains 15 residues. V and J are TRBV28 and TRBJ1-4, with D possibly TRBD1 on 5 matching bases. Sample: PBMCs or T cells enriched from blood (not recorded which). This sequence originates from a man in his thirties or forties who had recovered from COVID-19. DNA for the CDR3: TGTGCCAGCAGTCCTCACGGGGGGGGAACTGAAAAACTGTTTTTT. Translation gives CASSPHGGGTEKLFF.